These 23 T cell receptor beta chains were sequenced from one sample in a study of T cell responses to AZD1222 COVID-19 vaccine. Here immunoSEQ multiplex PCR was the method, and the copy in TCRdb shows in-frame clones only, minus some. The profile shows around 130,000 clones, approximately 85% of them singletons. The sample here was peripheral blood, taken on day 0 of MenACWY control vaccination. The receptors originated from an adult in good health.

The chain couples TRBV7-9 to TRBJ1-2; D remains ambiguous. This CDR3 has 14 amino acids. Germline CDR1 SEHNR, CDR2 FQNEAQ (reference sequence). V lost 5 bases and J lost 7, with 17 bases in between. CDR3 amino acids: CASSLEAGVRGYTF. The CDR3 DNA is TGTGCCAGCAGCCTAGAGGCCGGGGTTCGTGGCTACACCTTC. Variable domain in full (rest from reference TRBV7-9 and TRBJ1-2): DTGVSQNPRHKITKRGQNVTFRCDPISEHNRLYWYRQTLGQGPEFLTYFQNEAQLEKSRLLSDRFSAERPKGSFSTLEIQRTEQGDSAMYLCASSLEAGVRGYTFGSGTRLTVV.

This chain links TRBV28 with TRBJ1-4, with 9 bases that match TRBD1. Trimming removed 5 bases from V and 3 bases from J; junction bases left unmatched: 4. The germline CDR1 and CDR2 sequences are MDHEN and SYDVKM. The CDR3 spans 15 residues. This CDR3 reads CASSGTGMANEKLFF. CDR3 nucleotide sequence: TGTGCCAGCAGTGGGACAGGGATGGCTAATGAAAAACTGTTTTTT.

For the CDR3, the DNA is TGTGCCAGCAGCTTAATACCTAGGGAGACCCAGTACTTC. It encodes CASSLIPRETQYF. The chain is built from TRBV7-9 and TRBJ2-5; D not certain. Trimming removed 2 bases from V and 5 bases from J, with 9 bases in between. Germline CDR1 reads SEHNR; CDR2 reads FQNEAQ (reference sequence). CDR3 size: 13 residues.

This clone appeared a single time. This chain joins TRBV5-4 and TRBJ2-2, with TRBD1 matching over 9 bases. This CDR3 region has 16 residues. CDR1 and CDR2 (germline): SGHNT, YYREEE (reference sequence). Unmatched junction bases numbered 3, after V lost 0 bases and J lost 3 bases. CDR3: CASSLGQGVDTGELFF. CDR3 in DNA: TGTGCCAGCAGCTTGGGACAGGGGGTTGACACCGGGGAGCTGTTTTTT. The complete variable domain, with remaining parts taken from reference TRBV5-4 and TRBJ2-2, reads ETGVTQSPTHLIKTRGQQVTLRCSSQSGHNTVSWYQQALGQGPQFIFQYYREEENGRGNFPPRFSGLQFPNYSSELNVNALELDDSALYLCASSLGQGVDTGELFFGEGSRLTVL.

This rearrangement joins TRBV6-5 to TRBJ1-1; no definite D call. The CDR3 is made up of 16 amino acids. Trimming pared 0 bases from V and 4 bases from J, leaving 15 bases between. The germline CDR1 and CDR2 sequences are MNHEY and SVGAGI. The CDR3 DNA is TGTGCCAGCAGTTACTCGATCTACCGGGATGGCACTGAAGCTTTCTTT. This encodes CASSYSIYRDGTEAFF.

This chain connects TRBV2 to TRBJ2-7; D unresolved. V was pared by 3 bases and J by 0 bases, with 12 bases between. Germline V lookup: CDR1 SNHLY, CDR2 FYNNEI. This CDR3 has 15 residues. The CDR3 loop reads CASSDVAVPSYEQYF. The CDR3 DNA follows: TGTGCCAGCAGTGATGTGGCAGTCCCCTCCTACGAGCAGTACTTC.

This rearrangement joins TRBV15 to TRBJ1-2, with 7 nucleotides matching TRBD1. After removal of 3 bases from V and 1 base from J, the junction contained 5 bases not matched to a gene. Germline V CDR1 and CDR2: LNHNV, YYDKDF (reference sequence). This CDR3 has 15 residues. In DNA, the CDR3 is TGTGCCACCAGCAGGGCTAACAGGGGTAACTATGGCTACACCTTC. Its protein is CATSRANRGNYGYTF.

CDR3: CATSRPDSLGEQYF. Here the CDR3 DNA reads TGTGCCACCAGCAGGCCCGACAGCCTCGGCGAGCAGTACTTC. The chain joins TRBV15 to TRBJ2-7; TRBD1 might be the D (5 bases). The ends were cut back, 3 bases at V and 6 bases at J, with 15 bases in the middle. This CDR3 is 14 amino acids long. Germline loops: CDR1 LNHNV, CDR2 YYDKDF (reference sequence).

The chain couples TRBV7-3 to TRBJ2-2; D unclear. In germline, CDR1 is SGHTA, CDR2 FQGTGA. The CDR3 spans 13 residues. Trimming removed 5 bases at V and 7 bases at J, with 11 bases between. The CDR3 loop reads CASSPDFSGELFF. The CDR3, as DNA: TGTGCCAGCAGCCCCGACTTCAGCGGGGAGCTGTTTTTT.

This rearrangement joins TRBV5-1 to TRBJ1-5, with a possible D match to TRBD1 (5 bases). The ends were cut back, 1 base at V and 5 bases at J, with 7 bases in the middle. Germline V gene lookup returns CDR1 SGHRS and CDR2 YFSETQ. CDR3 size: 13 residues. This CDR3 reads CASSLSRDQPQHF. CDR3 nucleotides: TGCGCCAGCAGCTTGTCCAGGGATCAGCCCCAGCATTTT.

This rearrangement joins TRBV30 to TRBJ2-6; D ambiguous. Germline lookup yields CDR1 GTSNPN and CDR2 SVGIG (reference sequence). The ends were cut back, 3 bases at V and 0 bases at J, with 18 bases in the middle. The CDR3 totals 18 residues. CDR3 nucleotide sequence: TGTGCCTGGAGGGCAAATTTGGGAAACTCCTCTGGGGCCAACGTCCTGACTTTC. It yields the protein CAWRANLGNSSGANVLTF.

This chain connects TRBV18 to TRBJ1-6; D not certain. Trimming removed 1 base at V and 6 bases at J, with 13 bases between. Germline V lookup: CDR1 KGHSH, CDR2 LQKENI. This CDR3 has 16 amino acids. The DNA of the CDR3 is TGTGCCAGCTCACCACAGGGAACTGCCTCTAATTCACCCCTCCACTTT. As protein: CASSPQGTASNSPLHF.

The V gene is TRBV5-1, the J gene TRBJ2-7; 7 nucleotides line up with TRBD1. Trimming cost V 4 bases and J 5 bases; bases outside gene matches: 15. The CDR3 is made up of 16 amino acids. The germline V gene encodes CDR1 SGHRS and CDR2 YFSETQ. The CDR3 bases are TGCGCCAGCAGCGGCTACAGGGGCCCAACGGAAAACGAGCAGTACTTC. Translated: CASSGYRGPTENEQYF.

CDR3 loop: CASSIQGTQYF. The DNA for the CDR3 is TGTGCCAGTAGTATCCAGGGTACGCAGTATTTT. The genes are TRBV19 and TRBJ2-3, with a weak D call TRBD1 (5 bases). The CDR3 is made up of 11 amino acids. V shed 3 bases and J shed 8 bases, with 6 bases lying between them. In germline, CDR1 is LNHDA, CDR2 SQIVND (reference sequence).

This chain connects TRBV28 to TRBJ1-2; 7 nucleotides align to TRBD1. Looked up from germline, CDR1 is MDHEN and CDR2 is SYDVKM. V lost 4 bases, J lost 9 bases, and 8 bases stayed unmatched. CDR3 length equals 13 residues. The CDR3 coding sequence is TGTGCCAGCAGTTATCGATCGACAGGGAGCTACACCTTC. It specifies CASSYRSTGSYTF.

V usage is TRBV5-1 and J usage is TRBJ2-1, with TRBD1 matching over 9 bases. The CDR3 runs to 15 residues. Germline values: CDR1 SGHRS, CDR2 YFSETQ. J was trimmed by 7 bases and V by 4 bases; bases with no gene match: 9. The CDR3 sequence: CASSHGTGLKNEQFF. The CDR3 DNA sequence: TGCGCCAGCAGCCACGGGACAGGGTTAAAGAATGAGCAGTTCTTC.

This chain links TRBV4-2 with TRBJ2-7; D remains ambiguous. Trimming pared 0 bases from V and 6 bases from J, leaving 9 bases between. The CDR3 extends over 13 amino acids. CDR1 is LGHNA, CDR2 YNFKEQ, per germline. CDR3 residues: CASSQDLPLEQYF. The CDR3 nucleotides are TGTGCCAGCAGCCAAGATCTACCTCTCGAGCAGTACTTC.

The chain recombines TRBV18 with TRBJ1-1; no clear D gene. The CDR3 covers 12 residues. Deletions cut 2 bases from V and 8 bases from J, with 9 bases between. Germline V lookup: CDR1 KGHSH, CDR2 LQKENI. CDR3 nucleotides: TGTGCCAGCTCACCATACGGAGGGGAAGCTTTCTTT. Its translation: CASSPYGGEAFF.

V usage is TRBV7-3 and J usage is TRBJ2-1; either TRBD1 or TRBD2 may supply D (5 bases each). The V end was cut by 5 bases, the J end by 0 bases, with 11 bases between. The CDR3 is made up of 15 amino acids. The V gene's germline CDR1 is SGHTA and CDR2 FQGTGA. The CDR3 loop reads CASSPWGSSYNEQFF. CDR3 DNA: TGTGCCAGCAGCCCATGGGGGAGCTCCTACAATGAGCAGTTCTTC.

This clone was recorded once. The chain combines TRBV27 with TRBJ2-7; D is uncertain. V was pared by 9 bases and J by 1 base, with 16 bases between. The CDR3 is made up of 14 amino acids. Germline CDR1 is MNHEY and CDR2 is SMNVEV (reference sequence). The CDR3 DNA follows: TGTGCCAGTAAGGCAACAGCCCCATCCTACGAGCAGTACTTC. Protein sequence: CASKATAPSYEQYF.

The CDR3: CASSIQGARTEAFF. In nucleotides, the CDR3 is TGCGCCAGCAGCATTCAGGGGGCAAGGACTGAAGCTTTCTTT. The rearrangement links TRBV5-1 to TRBJ1-1; 8 bases line up with TRBD1. Germline V gene sequence: CDR1 SGHRS, CDR2 YFSETQ. This CDR3 comprises 14 residues. With 4 bases clipped from V and 5 bases from J, the junction kept 7 bases outside the gene matches.

The J gene is TRBJ2-7, the V gene TRBV20-1; D uncertain. With 6 bases removed from V and 4 bases from J, the gap between germline ends came to 10 bases. The CDR3 runs to 11 residues. Germline V gene sequence: CDR1 DFQATT, CDR2 SNEGSKA (reference sequence). CDR3 nucleotides: TGCAGTGCCCGTATAGGTTACGAGCAGTACTTC. Its translation is CSARIGYEQYF.

This clone has only one observation. The chain links TRBV5-1 to TRBJ2-3; tentatively, D is TRBD1 (6 bases). V was clipped by 0 bases and J by 1 base, with 12 bases between them. Germline CDR1 and CDR2: SGHRS and YFSETQ. This CDR3 is built from 16 residues. CDR3 in amino acids: CASSLDGRGRTDTQYF. The DNA for the CDR3 is TGCGCCAGCAGCTTGGATGGCAGGGGCCGCACAGATACGCAGTATTTT.